This T cell receptor (beta chain) was identified in a study of blood T cells in healthy people across ages. Turning to this clonotype: Its specificity is not known.

Findings and caveats of the study: TCR beta diversity per million T cells fell roughly linearly with age.

Germline assignment: CDR1 DFQATT and CDR2 SNEGSKA (reference sequence). Between the trimmed V and J ends, which lost 1 base and 0 bases, there was a span of 8 bases. The CDR3 spans 14 residues. Primed by a sample-barcoded 5' primer and a J-beta primer mix, a second PCR proceeded for about 6 to 11 cycles. TCRdb redid the calling of the 5' RACE reads with MiXCR, one entry per CDR3 protein. The repertoire consists of fewer than 800,000 distinct CDR3 sequences, with about 32% occurring once and the leading ten covering approximately 15%. The chain has TRBV20-1 and TRBJ2-3; no definite D call. The sequenced sample consisted of blood. The sequence was obtained from a woman older than 75 in good health. DNA of the CDR3: TGCAGTGCTAGAGGACCATCGAGCACAGATACGCAGTATTTT. It specifies CSARGPSSTDTQYF.